This T cell receptor beta chain comes out of a study of metastatic and nonmetastatic thyroid tumors. The overall study: The study looked at repertoires side by side in blood and in tumor or nodule tissue from malignant and benign thyroid patients.

Broader study findings: A significant increase in TCR beta diversity was reportedly seen in malignant thyroid tumors relative to benign nodules, in blood and tumor.

No patient received treatment before thyroid surgery. The authors' processing: It was from CDR3 differences across clinicopathological groups that a distant-metastasis classifier for papillary thyroid cancer was built. TCRdb used MiXCR to call clones anew from the PCR reads. The V and J calls and clone size are TCRdb's, not the authors'. The sample includes tens of thousands of clones, about 18% of them seen just once. The CDR3 totals 12 residues. Per germline, CDR1 SGHAT and CDR2 FQNNGV. The trim removed 0 bases at V and 15 bases at J, leaving 6 bases unmatched. In this sample, this clone turned up many times. Its target is not known.

The sample consisted of blood. The receptor comes from a male donor with papillary thyroid cancer or a benign thyroid nodule (not recorded which). Some clones in this sample may be carry-over from other donors' samples. The gene calls are TRBV11-2 and TRBJ2-3; 7 bases map to TRBD1. The CDR3: CASSLDAGTVYF. For the CDR3, the DNA is TGTGCCAGCAGCTTAGACGCCGGGACAGTTTATTTT.